The 32 T cell receptor beta chains reported below all come from one sample, sequenced in a study of human T cells and chemical hapten exposure. TCRdb itself ran the RACE reads through MiXCR, one entry per CDR3 protein. Of approximately 340,000 distinct CDR3 sequences in the sample, around 6.9% are singletons; the top ten hold 7% to 10%. The sample's time point: patch test 1, 2 weeks after DPC sensitization. Stated treatment: therapeutic diphenylcyclopropenone sensitization with weekly scalp DPC. Material: whole blood, obtained in connection with sensitization to the hapten diphenylcyclopropenone (DPC). The receptors were sampled from a woman aged 18-30 years with alopecia areata. Some clones in this sample may be carry-over from other donors' samples.

V and J are TRBV7-9 and TRBJ2-3; D may correspond to TRBD1 or TRBD2 (6 bases each). Germline lookup yields CDR1 SEHNR and CDR2 FQNEAQ (reference sequence). Trimming left V 1 base short and J 0 bases short, with 11 bases between. The CDR3 is 16 residues long. CDR3: CASSLVRGRSTDTQYF. Written as DNA, the CDR3 is TGTGCCAGCAGCTTAGTACGGGGGCGTAGCACAGATACGCAGTATTTT.

This clonotype was picked up a small number of times. This sequence joins TRBV12-3 or TRBV12-4 and TRBJ1-1; D remains unclear. V lost 5 bases and J 4 bases, leaving 8 bases between the germline ends. The CDR3 runs 12 residues. Written as DNA, the CDR3 is TGTGCCAGCAGTCGTAATCCCACTGAAGCTTTCTTT. This gives the protein CASSRNPTEAFF.

This clonotype was counted a few times. The chain is built from TRBV12-3 or TRBV12-4 and TRBJ1-3, with a tentative D call TRBD1 (5 bases). CDR3 length: 17 residues. The germline V and J ends were trimmed by 8 bases and 4 bases, with 24 bases remaining between them. Here the CDR3 DNA reads TGTGCCAGCGGGGATTGGTCCTCCCGAGGGGTCGGAAACACCATATATTTT. Protein: CASGDWSSRGVGNTIYF.

This clonotype was seen a few times. The chain links TRBV3-1 to TRBJ1-1, with D unresolved. The CDR3 extends over 15 amino acids. V lost 1 base and J 1 base, leaving 10 bases between the germline ends. Germline CDR1 and CDR2: LGHDT and YNNKEL (reference sequence). CDR3 nucleotides: TGTGCCAGCAGCCAAGGTTTCTGGGCGAACACTGAAGCTTTCTTT. The encoded protein is CASSQGFWANTEAFF.

The chain combines TRBV6-1 with TRBJ2-2, with TRBD1 matching 7 bases. The CDR3 totals 16 residues. Germline loops: CDR1 MNHNS, CDR2 SASEGT. The junction had 7 bases not matched to a gene; V was cut back by 5 bases and J by 1 base. In DNA, the CDR3 is TGTGCCAGCAGTCCCTACAGGGGCCTGAACACCGGGGAGCTGTTTTTT. It translates to CASSPYRGLNTGELFF.

There are a few counts of this clonotype. This rearrangement joins TRBV27 to TRBJ2-7; no clear D gene. The CDR3 totals 16 residues. Between the trimmed V and J ends, which lost 6 bases and 2 bases, there was a span of 20 bases. The germline V gene encodes CDR1 MNHEY and CDR2 SMNVEV (reference sequence). The CDR3 DNA reads TGTGCCAGCAGCCCATCGACCCTCCGGATCACCTACGAGCAGTACTTC. Translation: CASSPSTLRITYEQYF.

This clonotype was found many times. This chain links TRBV6-1 with TRBJ1-4; weak D call: TRBD1 (6 bases). The CDR3 spans 15 residues. V was trimmed by 2 bases and J by 4 bases, leaving 11 bases between them. Germline CDR1 is MNHNS and CDR2 is SASEGT. Here the CDR3 reads CASSERTAGNEKLFF. CDR3 coding DNA: TGTGCCAGCAGTGAAAGGACAGCCGGTAATGAAAAACTGTTTTTT.

The J gene is TRBJ1-6, the V gene TRBV6-5; D gene ambiguous. The germline gives CDR1 MNHEY, CDR2 SVGAGI. This CDR3 is 15 amino acids long. Deletions cut 0 bases from V and 7 bases from J, with 10 bases between. The DNA of the CDR3 is TGTGCCAGCAGTTACTCGGGGATCCTCAATTCACCCCTCCACTTT. It yields the protein CASSYSGILNSPLHF.

The chain employs TRBV4-3 and TRBJ2-3; maybe TRBD2 (7 bases). Trimming left V 0 bases short and J 1 base short, with 11 bases between. The CDR3 runs to 16 residues. Germline V lookup: CDR1 LGHNA, CDR2 YSLEER. CDR3 protein: CASSQDLGGRTDTQYF. The CDR3 DNA reads TGCGCCAGCAGCCAAGATTTGGGGGGGCGCACAGATACGCAGTATTTT.

This clonotype came up a few times. This chain links TRBV7-3 with TRBJ1-1; 9 bases are shared with TRBD1. This CDR3 contains 14 residues. Germline assignment: CDR1 SGHTA and CDR2 FQGTGA. With 4 bases clipped from V and 5 bases from J, the junction kept 5 bases outside the gene matches. CDR3 region: CASSSGQGETEAFF. The DNA of the CDR3 is TGTGCCAGCAGCTCGGGACAGGGCGAGACTGAAGCTTTCTTT.

This clonotype showed up just a few times. This chain links TRBV20-1 with TRBJ2-2, with 10 bases aligning to TRBD2. Trimming cost V 4 bases and J 3 bases; bases outside gene matches: 5. CDR1 and CDR2 (germline): DFQATT, SNEGSKA (reference sequence). The CDR3 is made up of 15 amino acids. The CDR3 loop is CSATSGGADTGELFF. In DNA, the CDR3 is TGCAGTGCTACCAGCGGGGGGGCCGACACCGGGGAGCTGTTTTTT.

J is TRBJ2-7 and V is TRBV15; the D gene is possibly TRBD1 (6 bases). V was clipped by 0 bases and J by 2 bases, with 14 bases between them. The germline CDR1 and CDR2 sequences are LNHNV and YYDKDF (reference sequence). The CDR3 runs 16 residues. The CDR3 bases are TGTGCCACCAGCAGAGAAATCAAGGACAGCCCCTACGAGCAGTACTTC. Translation gives CATSREIKDSPYEQYF.

In its sample, this clonotype was seen a few times. CDR3 sequence: CAISGSRGRDEKLFF. In DNA form, the CDR3 reads TGTGCCATCAGTGGTTCCAGGGGGCGGGATGAAAAACTGTTTTTT. The chain employs TRBV10-3 and TRBJ1-4, with TRBD1 matching 8 bases. The V and J ends lost 4 bases and 6 bases, in that order; junction bases with no gene match: 7. This CDR3 has 15 amino acids. CDR1 ENHRY and CDR2 SYGVKD come from the germline V gene.

This sequence joins TRBV6-1 and TRBJ1-5, with 8 bases identical to TRBD1. CDR3 length: 15 amino acids. V was clipped by 4 bases and J by 2 bases; unmatched bases: 4. Germline assignment: CDR1 MNHNS and CDR2 SASEGT. Here the CDR3 DNA reads TGTGCCAGCAGTGGACAGGGGATAGGCAATCAGCCCCAGCATTTT. This encodes CASSGQGIGNQPQHF.

This clonotype has only a few counts. This chain connects TRBV4-2 to TRBJ1-6; a weak D match, TRBD1 (6 bases). Germline V lookup: CDR1 LGHNA, CDR2 YNFKEQ. The CDR3 length is 15 residues. The germline V and J ends were trimmed by 7 bases and 4 bases, with 14 bases remaining between them. In DNA form, the CDR3 reads TGTGCCAGCATCTATGAACAGGGATATAATTCACCCCTCCACTTT. Its translation: CASIYEQGYNSPLHF.

V and J are TRBV20-1 and TRBJ2-3; a possible D gene is TRBD2 (5 bases). V lost 5 bases to trimming and J lost 0 bases, with 15 bases between them. Germline V CDR1 and CDR2: DFQATT, SNEGSKA (reference sequence). This CDR3 has 15 residues. CDR3 DNA sequence: TGCAGTGCTCCCGACCCGGGGTCTAGCACAGATACGCAGTATTTT. Amino acid sequence: CSAPDPGSSTDTQYF.

The genes are TRBV27 and TRBJ2-7; 9 positions match TRBD1. This CDR3 is 15 amino acids long. The ends lost 6 bases at V and 2 bases at J; junction bases unmatched: 8. Germline assignment: CDR1 MNHEY and CDR2 SMNVEV (reference sequence). The CDR3 loop reads CASSPGTGHPYEQYF. Written as DNA, the CDR3 is TGTGCCAGCAGCCCTGGGACAGGGCATCCCTACGAGCAGTACTTC.

This sequence joins TRBV2 and TRBJ1-1, with D possibly TRBD1 on 6 matching bases. Germline CDR1 is SNHLY and CDR2 is FYNNEI. The CDR3 contains 14 residues. V lost 7 bases and J 4 bases, leaving 16 bases between the germline ends. CDR3 region: CASNRVLMGTEAFF. The CDR3 DNA reads as TGTGCCAGCAACAGGGTCCTGATGGGCACTGAAGCTTTCTTT. Full variable domain (remainder filled in from reference TRBV2 and TRBJ1-1): EPEVTQTPSHQVTQMGQEVILRCVPISNHLYFYWYRQILGQKVEFLVSFYNNEISEKSEIFDDQFSVERPDGSNFTLKIRSTKLEDSAMYFCASNRVLMGTEAFFGQGTRLTVV.

This clonotype was found many times. The V call is TRBV2, the J call TRBJ2-5; D assignment may be TRBD1 or TRBD2 (5 bases each). The CDR3 loop spans 13 amino acids. The germline V and J ends were trimmed by 3 bases and 3 bases, with 8 bases remaining between them. From germline, CDR1 is SNHLY and CDR2 FYNNEI. The chain's CDR3 is CASSDEGKETQYF. The DNA of the CDR3 is TGTGCCAGCAGTGATGAGGGGAAAGAGACCCAGTACTTC.

This clonotype was recorded many times. The chain recombines TRBV5-6 with TRBJ2-5; TRBD2 might be the D (5 bases). The germline CDR1 and CDR2 sequences are SGHDT and YYEEEE. CDR3 length: 15 amino acids. The germline V and J ends were trimmed by 1 base and 6 bases, with 16 bases remaining between them. Here the CDR3 DNA reads TGTGCCAGCAGCTTGCCCACCTACTACGGGAAGACCCAGTACTTC. Protein sequence: CASSLPTYYGKTQYF.

The chain joins TRBV12-3 or TRBV12-4 to TRBJ1-1; 8 nucleotides match TRBD1. The J segment lost 2 bases and the V segment lost 8 bases, leaving 7 bases of the junction unmatched. The CDR3 is 14 amino acids. The CDR3 spells CASRRGQGNTEAFF. The CDR3 bases are TGTGCCAGCCGGAGAGGACAGGGAAACACTGAAGCTTTCTTT.

The chain has TRBV25-1 and TRBJ1-4, with D perhaps matching TRBD1 (5 bases). CDR1 is MGHDK and CDR2 is SYGVNS in the germline V gene. CDR3 length: 13 amino acids. The V end was cut by 6 bases, the J end by 8 bases, with 13 bases between. The DNA of the CDR3 is TGTGCCAGCAGACTACAGGTGGACGAAAAACTGTTTTTT. Translated: CASRLQVDEKLFF.

Concerning this clonotype: The CDR3 does not close with the conserved phenylalanine or tryptophan, likely indicating a read error. This rearrangement joins TRBV3-1 to TRBJ1-3; D is uncertain. This CDR3 comprises 15 residues. V was pared by 6 bases and J by 0 bases, with 12 bases between. Germline CDR1 is LGHDT and CDR2 is YNNKEL (reference sequence). CDR3 amino acids: CASSTTSTSGNTIYY. CDR3 in DNA: TGTGCCAGCAGTACCACCAGTACCTCTGGAAACACCATATATTAT.

This rearrangement joins TRBV6-7 to TRBJ2-4; 7 bases are shared with TRBD1. TRBV6-7 is reported as an ORF; its role is uncertain. V lost 2 bases and J lost 0; bases outside the gene matches: 4. This CDR3 is built from 16 residues. For the CDR3, the DNA is TGTGCCAGCAGTTACAGACAGGGCCCAGCCAAAAACATTCAGTACTTC. This sequence encodes CASSYRQGPAKNIQYF.

This chain connects TRBV6-2 or TRBV6-3 to TRBJ1-1, with D perhaps matching TRBD1 (6 bases). The CDR3 has 15 residues. The V end was cut by 6 bases, the J end by 6 bases, with 20 bases between. The germline CDR1 and CDR2 sequences are MNHEY and SVGEGT. CDR3 DNA sequence: TGTGCCAGCAGAGATGAACAGGGCGTTGGGGCTGAAGCTTTCTTT. Translation gives CASRDEQGVGAEAFF.

This clonotype turned up a few times. This chain uses TRBV7-2 with TRBJ2-5; 9 bases fit TRBD1. Germline V gene lookup returns CDR1 SGHTA and CDR2 FQGNSA. Losses at the gene ends were 5 bases for V and 9 bases for J; bases not matched to a gene: 16. The CDR3 loop spans 16 amino acids. DNA for the CDR3: TGTGCCAGCAGCGGGAGTCCGGGACAGGGCTCCGGGGCCCAGTACTTC. This encodes CASSGSPGQGSGAQYF.

At least ten counts were recorded for this clonotype. The chain employs TRBV6-1 and TRBJ2-3; TRBD2 might be the D (5 bases). With 10 bases removed from V and 3 bases from J, the gap between germline ends came to 11 bases. The CDR3 is made up of 12 amino acids. The germline gives CDR1 MNHNS, CDR2 SASEGT. Here the CDR3 DNA reads TGTGCCACCCATGGCGGGACAGATACGCAGTATTTT. Amino acids: CATHGGTDTQYF.

The V call is TRBV7-9, the J call TRBJ1-6; perhaps TRBD1 as D (5 bases). V was cut by 1 base and J by 5 bases, with 9 bases left in between. The CDR3 covers 15 residues. CDR1 and CDR2 (germline): SEHNR, FQNEAQ (reference sequence). The CDR3 region is CASSLDGRDNSPLHF. The CDR3 region has the DNA TGTGCCAGCAGCTTAGACGGCAGGGATAATTCACCCCTCCACTTT.

This clonotype was recorded at least ten times. The chain links TRBV14 to TRBJ2-2; a weak D match, TRBD1 (6 bases). The V end lost 4 bases, the J end lost 0 bases, and 12 bases lay between the germline ends. Germline V gene lookup returns CDR1 SGHDN and CDR2 FVKESK. This CDR3 is built from 16 residues. The CDR3 coding sequence is TGTGCCAGCAGCCGACAGGACGTCGCGAACACCGGGGAGCTGTTTTTT. Translating gives CASSRQDVANTGELFF. The full variable domain, its missing parts supplied by reference TRBV14 and TRBJ2-2, is EAGVTQFPSHSVIEKGQTVTLRCDPISGHDNLYWYRRVMGKEIKFLLHFVKESKQDESGMPNNRFLAERTGGTYSTLKVQPAELEDSGVYFCASSRQDVANTGELFFGEGSRLTVL.

CDR3 loop: CASSPIGDAKNIQYF. In DNA, the CDR3 is TGTGCCAGCTCACCAATTGGGGATGCCAAAAACATTCAGTACTTC. This rearrangement joins TRBV18 to TRBJ2-4; D is unresolved. The CDR3 totals 15 residues. Germline V lookup: CDR1 KGHSH, CDR2 LQKENI. With 2 bases removed from V and 1 base from J, the gap between germline ends came to 9 bases. Complete variable domain (other parts from reference TRBV18 and TRBJ2-4): NAGVMQNPRHLVRRRGQEARLRCSPMKGHSHVYWYRQLPEEGLKFMVYLQKENIIDESGMPKERFSAEFPKEGPSILRIQQVVRGDSAAYFCASSPIGDAKNIQYFGAGTRLSVL.

The V call is TRBV9, the J call TRBJ2-3; 7 bases are a match to TRBD2. The CDR3 is made up of 16 amino acids. J lost 6 bases, V lost 0 bases, and 10 bases had no gene match. Germline V gene lookup returns CDR1 SGDLS and CDR2 YYNGEE. The CDR3 spells CASSVDSAGDRDTQYF. CDR3 sequence (DNA): TGTGCCAGCAGCGTAGACAGCGCGGGGGATCGGGATACGCAGTATTTT.

The DNA of the CDR3 is TGTGCCAGCAGTTACTCGATCCAGGGCGGCTATGGCTACACCTTC. Amino acid sequence: CASSYSIQGGYGYTF. This sequence joins TRBV6-5 and TRBJ1-2; the D gene is possibly TRBD1 (5 bases). Germline CDR1 reads MNHEY; CDR2 reads SVGAGI. This CDR3 has 15 residues. The germline V and J ends were trimmed by 0 bases and 4 bases, with 12 bases remaining between them.